This TCR beta chain was identified during a study of T-cell memory formation after mild COVID-19. Regarding the study as a whole: Among contracting clones, CD4+ were mainly CM/EM and CD8+ enriched in EMRA. Day 15 to 85 contracting clones showed balanced CD4/CD8; later expanders leaned CD4+.

The CDR3 runs 20 residues. The germline V gene encodes CDR1 DFQATT and CDR2 SNEGSKA (reference sequence). V trimming: 4 bases; J trimming: 6 bases; junction bases outside the gene matches: 22. One entry per CDR3 protein results from TCRdb running MiXCR on the 5' RACE reads. The sample contains 300,000 or so distinct CDR3 sequences, roughly 17% of which appear only once. Note on this clonotype: Its target is not known.

The chain has TRBV20-1 and TRBJ2-3; 13 bases map to TRBD2. The sequence was collected from a man aged 18 to 29 who had mild COVID-19 (a few samples of this study predate the infection). Cell type and time point are not known. Sequencing was carried out using PBMCs or a T cell subset sorted from them (not recorded which). The CDR3 bases are TGCAGTGCTAACGATTTGTGGACTAGCGGGGGCGACACCCCCGCCGATACGCAGTATTTT. The encoded protein is CSANDLWTSGGDTPADTQYF.